The 25 T cell receptor beta chains given below trace back to one sample, sequenced in a study of metastatic and nonmetastatic thyroid tumors. Through MiXCR, TCRdb re-clonotyped the PCR reads. The sample lists about 12,000 clones; 25% to 30% were seen once. Every patient underwent thyroid surgery untreated. Sequencing input: tumor tissue. These receptors were taken from a female donor with papillary thyroid cancer or a benign thyroid nodule (not recorded which). Some clones in this sample may be carry-over from other donors' samples.

This clone came up many times. The chain employs TRBV9 and TRBJ2-3; 8 bases align to TRBD2. V was clipped by 4 bases and J by 2 bases; unmatched bases: 9. The germline gives CDR1 SGDLS, CDR2 YYNGEE. The CDR3 runs 16 residues. CDR3 residues: CASSPRGSGNTDTQYF. CDR3 sequence (DNA): TGTGCCAGCAGCCCCCGGGGTAGCGGGAACACAGATACGCAGTATTTT.

Many counts were recorded for this clone. The chain recombines TRBV19 with TRBJ2-7; 7 bases fit TRBD1. The CDR3 length is 12 residues. Germline lookup yields CDR1 LNHDA and CDR2 SQIVND (reference sequence). V trimming: 8 bases; J trimming: 1 base; junction bases outside the gene matches: 2. The CDR3: CASQDRSYEQYF. In DNA form, the CDR3 reads TGTGCCAGTCAGGACAGGTCCTACGAGCAGTACTTC. The complete variable domain, with remaining parts taken from reference TRBV19 and TRBJ2-7, reads DGGITQSPKYLFRKEGQNVTLSCEQNLNHDAMYWYRQDPGQGLRLIYYSQIVNDFQKGDIAEGYSVSREKKESFPLTVTSAQKNPTAFYLCASQDRSYEQYFGPGTRLTVT.

The chain has TRBV6-1 and TRBJ1-5; D is undetermined. The CDR3 covers 15 residues. Trimming left V 3 bases short and J 0 bases short, with 9 bases between. Germline loops: CDR1 MNHNS, CDR2 SASEGT. Here the CDR3 DNA reads TGTGCCAGCAGTGAGGTGGGCAATAGCAATCAGCCCCAGCATTTT. Translated, it gives CASSEVGNSNQPQHF.

J is TRBJ2-7 and V is TRBV30, with D possibly being TRBD2 (6 bases). The V end was cut by 0 bases, the J end by 2 bases, with 11 bases between. This CDR3 is built from 14 residues. Germline V lookup: CDR1 GTSNPN, CDR2 SVGIG (reference sequence). Here the CDR3 DNA reads TGTGCCTGGAGTGTAAGGCGGGACCCCTACGAGCAGTACTTC. This codes for CAWSVRRDPYEQYF.

This clone is medium-sized. J is TRBJ1-2 and V is TRBV27, with a weak D call TRBD1 (5 bases). The V end lost 1 base, the J end lost 2 bases, and 11 bases lay between the germline ends. CDR3 length equals 15 residues. CDR1 MNHEY and CDR2 SMNVEV come from the germline V gene (reference sequence). The DNA of the CDR3 is TGTGCCAGCAGTTTATTGCAGGGTCCCAACTATGGCTACACCTTC. It specifies CASSLLQGPNYGYTF.

Worth noting for this clone: An end of the junction does not agree with germline; a read error may underlie this. V usage is TRBV18 and J usage is TRBJ2-4; no clear D. Germline V gene sequence: CDR1 KGHSH, CDR2 LQKENI. This CDR3 is built from 11 residues. CDR3 nucleotides: TGTGCCAGCTCACCAGATGTGGAAAACACCTTC. Translated: CASSPDVENTF.

The chain employs TRBV19 and TRBJ2-7; TRBD1 or TRBD2 may be the D gene (5 bases each). This CDR3 has 13 residues. V was shortened by 9 bases and J by 2 bases, with 14 bases between the two germline ends. CDR1 is LNHDA, CDR2 SQIVND, per germline (reference sequence). CDR3 residues: CASGANGAYEQYF. The CDR3 coding sequence is TGTGCCAGCGGGGCCAATGGGGCCTACGAGCAGTACTTC.

This sequence joins TRBV20-1 and TRBJ1-1; a possible D gene is TRBD1 (5 bases). Trimming shortened V by 6 bases and J by 3 bases, and 14 bases separated the two germline ends. The CDR3 loop spans 13 amino acids. Germline V gives CDR1 DFQATT, CDR2 SNEGSKA (reference sequence). The DNA of the CDR3 is TGCAGTGCCTACCGGGACGGGGACACTGAAGCTTTCTTT. Encoded protein: CSAYRDGDTEAFF.

Ten or more counts support this clone. The genes are TRBV6-1 and TRBJ2-1, with 9 bases aligning to TRBD2. This CDR3 has 14 amino acids. The germline V gene has CDR1 MNHNS and CDR2 SASEGT. Trimming cost V 8 bases and J 1 base; bases outside gene matches: 3. CDR3 bases: TGTGCCAGCTTAGCGGGAGAGTCCTACAATGAGCAGTTCTTC. Translating it yields CASLAGESYNEQFF.

There are a few counts of this clone. The rearrangement joins TRBV7-9 to TRBJ2-7; D not resolved. Germline CDR1 SEHNR, CDR2 FQNEAQ (reference sequence). Trimming stripped 8 bases from V and 2 bases from J, with 7 bases between. This CDR3 contains 11 residues. As DNA, the CDR3 is TGTGCCAGCGGCCCACCCTACGAGCAGTACTTC. Its protein is CASGPPYEQYF.

This clone was seen more than once but under ten times. The junction and the germline gene differ at one end; a read error may be behind it. The rearrangement uses TRBV15 and TRBJ2-1, with D uncertain. The CDR3 has 15 residues. Per germline, CDR1 LNHNV and CDR2 YYDKDF (reference sequence). The CDR3 DNA sequence: TGTGCCAGCAGCTACAGCGCAAGCTCCTACAATGAGCAGTTCTTC. As protein: CASSYSASSYNEQFF.

In its sample, this clone ranks as medium-sized (0.01 to 0.1%). The genes are TRBV19 and TRBJ1-1; 8 bases fit TRBD1. CDR1 and CDR2 (germline): LNHDA, SQIVND (reference sequence). V lost 3 bases to trimming and J lost 0 bases; unmatched junction nucleotides: 15. The CDR3 contains 19 residues. The CDR3: CASSIGSGGGFSMNTEAFF. The CDR3 DNA sequence: TGTGCCAGTAGTATTGGCTCAGGGGGCGGATTTTCAATGAACACTGAAGCTTTCTTT.

V and J are TRBV7-9 and TRBJ2-7; TRBD2 might be the D (6 bases). Trimming took 1 base from V and 5 from J, leaving 9 bases between them. Looked up from germline, CDR1 is SEHNR and CDR2 is FQNEAQ (reference sequence). The CDR3 runs 13 residues. The CDR3 sequence: CASSLVGGNEQYF. The CDR3 DNA is TGTGCCAGCAGCTTAGTGGGGGGTAACGAGCAGTACTTC.

In its sample, this clone was seen a few times. The chain has TRBV6-5 and TRBJ2-7, with TRBD1 matching over 10 bases. The CDR3 sequence is 14 residues long. CDR1 is MNHEY and CDR2 is SVGAGI in the germline V gene. The V and J ends lost 3 bases and 3 bases, in that order; junction bases with no gene match: 2. CDR3 sequence: CASSYGDRGYEQYV. In DNA form, the CDR3 reads TGTGCCAGCAGTTATGGGGACAGGGGCTACGAGCAGTACGTC.

This chain's CDR3 is CASSPTSGSLYTQYF. CDR3 DNA: TGCGCCAGCAGCCCGACTAGCGGGAGTTTGTATACGCAGTATTTT. This sequence joins TRBV4-1 and TRBJ2-3; 12 bases map to TRBD2. Looked up from germline, CDR1 is MGHRA and CDR2 is YSYEKL. Germline trimming cut 4 bases from V and 7 bases from J; bases unmatched to any gene: 6. CDR3 size: 15 residues.

The chain carries TRBV4-1 and TRBJ1-2; tentative D call: TRBD1 (6 bases). Per the germline V gene, CDR1 is MGHRA and CDR2 is YSYEKL. The CDR3 loop spans 13 amino acids. V was cut by 4 bases and J by 8 bases, with 14 bases left in between. CDR3 sequence reads: CASSLAGAGGYTF. CDR3 bases: TGCGCCAGCAGCCTAGCGGGGGCTGGCGGCTACACCTTC.

This clone showed up just a few times. This chain connects TRBV28 to TRBJ1-1; D is ambiguous. Trimming cost V 4 bases and J 3 bases, with 9 bases left between them. The length of the CDR3 is 13 residues. The germline gives CDR1 MDHEN, CDR2 SYDVKM. In nucleotides, the CDR3 is TGTGCCAGCAGTTACCCGGACTACACTGAAGCTTTCTTT. It encodes CASSYPDYTEAFF.

This clone was counted between two and nine times. Likely a read error: the CDR3 ends without its conserved phenylalanine or tryptophan. V gene TRBV28 combines with J gene TRBJ1-2; TRBD1 aligns across 10 bases. The CDR3 length is 15 residues. Germline V gives CDR1 MDHEN, CDR2 SYDVKM. V dropped 5 bases and J dropped 2; count of bases not matched to a gene: 5. The CDR3 nucleotides read TGTGCCAGCAGTGTCGGGGGACAGGGGAACTATGGCTACACCATC. It is translated as CASSVGGQGNYGYTI.

This clone was seen many times. V is TRBV7-8 and J is TRBJ1-5; unclear D gene. The CDR3 runs 12 residues. V lost 5 bases, J lost 3 bases, and 5 bases lay in between. Germline CDR1 SGHVS, CDR2 FQNEAQ. CDR3 amino acids: CASSQSNQPQHF. In DNA, the CDR3 is TGTGCCAGCAGCCAGTCCAATCAGCCCCAGCATTTT.

This rearrangement joins TRBV12-3 or TRBV12-4 to TRBJ1-6; tentatively, D is TRBD1 (5 bases). This CDR3 is 15 amino acids long. V shed 5 bases and J shed 8 bases, with 16 bases lying between them. The CDR3 sequence: CASSPQGLTHSPLHF. The CDR3, as DNA: TGTGCCAGCAGTCCTCAGGGACTCACCCATTCACCCCTCCACTTT.

J is TRBJ1-2 and V is TRBV28; a weak D match, TRBD1 (6 bases). V was clipped by 7 bases and J by 8 bases, with 14 bases between them. CDR3 length: 12 residues. Looked up from germline, CDR1 is MDHEN and CDR2 is SYDVKM. The CDR3 reads CASKRGAEGYTF. The DNA for the CDR3 is TGTGCCAGCAAACGGGGGGCGGAGGGCTACACCTTC.

The rearrangement joins TRBV27 to TRBJ2-7, with TRBD1 identical over 9 bases. From germline, CDR1 is MNHEY and CDR2 SMNVEV (reference sequence). V trimming: 5 bases; J trimming: 1 base; junction bases outside the gene matches: 15. The CDR3 spans 18 residues. DNA for the CDR3: TGTGCCAGCAGTACTAAACCGACAGGGGGTGCGAATTCCTACGAGCAGTACTTC. Translated: CASSTKPTGGANSYEQYF.

This clone was seen more than once but under ten times. The CDR3 sequence: CASTPGSRYNEQFF. CDR3 sequence (DNA): TGTGCCAGCACCCCGGGTAGCCGTTACAATGAGCAGTTCTTC. V is TRBV27 and J is TRBJ2-1; the D is unclear. Looked up from germline, CDR1 is MNHEY and CDR2 is SMNVEV (reference sequence). The V end lost 7 bases, the J end lost 4 bases, and 14 bases lay between the germline ends. The CDR3 spans 14 residues.

The chain links TRBV5-4 to TRBJ2-7, with 10 bases that match TRBD1. Germline V CDR1 and CDR2: SGHNT, YYREEE (reference sequence). After removal of 0 bases from V and 5 bases from J, the junction contained 2 bases not matched to a gene. The length of the CDR3 is 14 residues. The CDR3 sequence: CASSLAGQGDEQYF. The DNA of the CDR3 is TGTGCCAGCAGCTTGGCCGGACAGGGGGACGAGCAGTACTTC.

This clone is medium-sized within its sample. The CDR3 DNA reads as TGTGCCAGCAGCGTCTGGGACTCCTATAATTCACCCCTCCACTTT. Protein sequence: CASSVWDSYNSPLHF. This sequence joins TRBV9 and TRBJ1-6; D ambiguous. V gave up 2 bases and J gave up 0 bases, with 6 bases separating them. Per germline, CDR1 SGDLS and CDR2 YYNGEE. This CDR3 is built from 15 residues.